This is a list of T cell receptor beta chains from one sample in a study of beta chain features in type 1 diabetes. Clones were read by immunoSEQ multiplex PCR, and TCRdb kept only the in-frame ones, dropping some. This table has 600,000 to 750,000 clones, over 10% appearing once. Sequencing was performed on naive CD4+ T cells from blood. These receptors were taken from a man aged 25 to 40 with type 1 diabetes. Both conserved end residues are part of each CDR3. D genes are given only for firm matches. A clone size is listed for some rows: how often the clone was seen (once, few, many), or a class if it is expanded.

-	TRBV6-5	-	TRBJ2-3	CASSLLGDTQYF	TGTGCCAGCAGTTTACTAGGCGATACGCAGTATTTT
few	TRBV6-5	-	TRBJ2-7	CASSRDGGYEQYF	TGTGCCAGCAGCCGGGACGGAGGCTACGAGCAGTACTTC
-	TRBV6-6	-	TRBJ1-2	CASSLDPASYGYTF	TGTGCCAGCAGTCTGGACCCAGCCTCTTATGGCTACACCTTC
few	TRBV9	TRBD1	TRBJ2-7	CASSVAGTGSYEQYF	TGTGCCAGCAGCGTAGCTGGGACAGGCTCCTACGAGCAGTACTTC
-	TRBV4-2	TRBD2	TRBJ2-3	CASSPGTTFTDTQYF	TGTGCCAGCAGCCCCGGGACTACCTTCACAGATACGCAGTATTTT
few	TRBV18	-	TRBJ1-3	CASSPPGGLSSGNTIYF	TGTGCCAGCTCACCACCGGGCGGGCTCAGCTCTGGAAACACCATATATTTT
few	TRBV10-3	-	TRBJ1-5	CAISEGRVPPNQPQHF	TGTGCCATCAGTGAGGGCAGGGTGCCCCCCAATCAGCCCCAGCATTTT
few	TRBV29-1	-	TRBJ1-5	CSVGPGLNQPQHF	TGCAGCGTTGGCCCGGGCCTTAATCAGCCCCAGCATTTT
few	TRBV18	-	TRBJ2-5	CASSPSAAEETQYF	TGTGCCAGCTCACCGTCAGCAGCCGAAGAGACCCAGTACTTC
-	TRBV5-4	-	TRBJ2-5	CASSREALDQETQYF	TGTGCCAGCAGCCGAGAGGCCCTCGACCAAGAGACCCAGTACTTC
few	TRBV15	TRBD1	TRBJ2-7	CATSRGTGTGRVEQYF	TGTGCCACCAGCAGAGGAACCGGGACAGGGCGAGTCGAGCAGTACTTC
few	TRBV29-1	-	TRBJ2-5	CSVDVQQETQYF	TGCAGCGTTGACGTACAGCAAGAGACCCAGTACTTC
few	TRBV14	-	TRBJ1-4	CASSQPTGTNANEKLFF	TGTGCCAGCAGCCAACCCACAGGAACCAATGCTAATGAAAAACTGTTTTTT
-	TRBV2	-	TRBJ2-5	CASSARTGGGETQYF	TGTGCCAGCAGTGCTAGAACAGGGGGGGGAGAGACCCAGTACTTC
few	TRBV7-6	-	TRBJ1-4	CASSLATDTVQKLFF	TGTGCCAGCAGCTTAGCGACGGATACAGTCCAGAAACTGTTTTTT
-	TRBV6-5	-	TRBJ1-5	CASSYFGVEQPQHF	TGTGCCAGCAGTTACTTCGGGGTTGAACAGCCCCAGCATTTT
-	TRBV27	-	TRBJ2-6	CASSSPGANVLTF	TGTGCCAGCAGTAGTCCCGGGGCCAACGTCCTGACTTTC
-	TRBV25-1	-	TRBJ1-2	CASSEVGTGPYGYTF	TGTGCCAGCAGTGAAGTCGGTACGGGGCCCTATGGCTACACCTTC
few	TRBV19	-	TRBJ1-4	CASTGQATNEKLFF	TGTGCCAGTACTGGACAAGCAACTAATGAAAAACTGTTTTTT
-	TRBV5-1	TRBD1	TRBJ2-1	CASSSGQGYNEQFF	TGCGCCAGCAGTTCGGGACAGGGCTACAATGAGCAGTTCTTC
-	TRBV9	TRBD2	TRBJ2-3	CASSVEGLAGGGTQYF	TGTGCCAGCAGCGTAGAAGGACTAGCGGGGGGAGGTACGCAGTATTTT
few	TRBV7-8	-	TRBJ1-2	CASSLLGVYGYTF	TGTGCCAGCAGCTTATTGGGGGTATACGGCTACACCTTC
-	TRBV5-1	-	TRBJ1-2	CASSPGGGKEGYTF	TGCGCCAGCAGCCCCGGAGGGGGGAAAGAAGGCTACACCTTC
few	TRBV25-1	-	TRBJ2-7	CASSESGKTYEQYF	TGTGCCAGCAGTGAATCCGGGAAGACCTACGAGCAGTACTTC
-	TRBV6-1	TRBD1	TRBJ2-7	CASSEVWTGDEQYF	TGTGCCAGCAGTGAAGTCTGGACAGGGGACGAGCAGTACTTC
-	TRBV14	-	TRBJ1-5	CASSQTNSNQPQHF	TGTGCCAGCAGCCAAACGAATAGCAATCAGCCCCAGCATTTT
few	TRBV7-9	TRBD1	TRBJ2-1	CASSSTGGVHNEQFF	TGTGCCAGCAGCTCGACAGGGGGAGTACACAATGAGCAGTTCTTC
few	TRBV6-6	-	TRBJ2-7	CASRTDRNSYEQYF	TGTGCCAGCAGAACAGACAGGAACTCCTACGAGCAGTACTTC
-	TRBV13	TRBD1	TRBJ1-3	CASSFTGQGGNTIYF	TGTGCCAGCAGCTTCACCGGACAGGGTGGAAACACCATATATTTT
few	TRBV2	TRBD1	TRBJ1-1	CASSEQGRDTEAFF	TGTGCCAGCAGCGAACAGGGGAGGGACACTGAAGCTTTCTTT
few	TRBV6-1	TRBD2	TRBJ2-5	CASSDVAGEGAETQYF	TGTGCCAGCAGTGATGTAGCGGGGGAGGGTGCAGAGACCCAGTACTTC
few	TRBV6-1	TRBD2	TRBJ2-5	CASLSGLAGVETQYF	TGTGCCAGCTTATCAGGACTAGCGGGGGTGGAGACCCAGTACTTC
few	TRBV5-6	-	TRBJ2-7	CASSRQYEQYF	TGTGCCAGCAGTCGACAGTACGAGCAGTACTTC
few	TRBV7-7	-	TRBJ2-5	CASSLGGSGRETQYF	TGTGCCAGCAGCTTAGGAGGGTCTGGTCGAGAGACCCAGTACTTC
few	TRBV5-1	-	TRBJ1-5	CASSLSDPGSQPQHF	TGCGCCAGCAGCTTGAGCGACCCGGGGAGTCAGCCCCAGCATTTT
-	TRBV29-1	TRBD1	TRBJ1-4	CSAAMTGENEKLFF	TGCAGCGCTGCAATGACAGGGGAGAATGAAAAACTGTTTTTT
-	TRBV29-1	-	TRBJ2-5	CSVGGSYPKTQYF	TGCAGCGTTGGGGGCAGCTATCCGAAGACCCAGTACTTC
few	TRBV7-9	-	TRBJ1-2	CASSLGSGLHGYTF	TGTGCCAGCAGCTTAGGTTCGGGTTTACATGGCTACACCTTC
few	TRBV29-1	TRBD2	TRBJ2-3	CSGGLAVSTDTQYF	TGCAGCGGGGGACTAGCAGTTTCCACAGATACGCAGTATTTT
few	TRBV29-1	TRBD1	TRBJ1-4	CSALDVPGGNEKLFF	TGCAGCGCCCTTGATGTCCCAGGGGGTAATGAAAAACTGTTTTTT
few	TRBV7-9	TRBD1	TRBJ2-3	CASSLMSGGDTDTQYF	TGTGCCAGCAGCTTAATGTCAGGGGGAGACACAGATACGCAGTATTTT
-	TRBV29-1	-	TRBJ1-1	CSVGRANTEAFF	TGCAGCGTTGGGCGGGCGAACACTGAAGCTTTCTTT
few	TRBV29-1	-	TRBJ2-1	CSAGDSSSYNEQFF	TGCAGTGCAGGGGATAGCAGCTCCTACAATGAGCAGTTCTTC
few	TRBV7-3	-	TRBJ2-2	CASSPDRRGTGELFF	TGTGCCAGCAGCCCCGACAGGAGGGGCACCGGGGAGCTGTTTTTT